Listed here is a single T cell receptor (beta chain). Antigen: not known. This record comes from a study of blood T cells in healthy people across ages. The wider study: Template switching recovered approximately one barcoded beta molecule for every two T cells.

The CDR3 spans 14 residues. CDR1 and CDR2 (germline): SGHKS, YYEKEE (reference sequence). Trimming removed 2 bases from V and 8 bases from J, with 13 bases in between. Donors ranged from roughly 6 to 100 years old and were healthy Caucasians in Russia. PCR was performed a second time for 7 to 11 cycles using a sample-barcoded 5' primer and a J-beta primer mix. TCRdb reanalysed the 5' RACE reads using MiXCR and keeps one entry per CDR3 protein. The sample holds 650,000 or so distinct CDR3 sequences, over 40% seen once. Regarding the study as a whole: Age advanced and TCR beta diversity per million T cells fell, roughly linearly. There was no known CMV status for donors, so expanded clonotype changes were possibly confounded.

The rearrangement joins TRBV5-5 to TRBJ1-4, with D unclear. This TCR was sampled from an elderly woman in good health. Material: blood. Written as DNA, the CDR3 is TGTGCCAGCAGCTTTGGGATCACTTACGAAAAACTGTTTTTT. Its protein is CASSFGITYEKLFF.